These 24 T cell receptor beta chains came from one sample sequenced in a study of blood T cell repertoires in COVID-19. Some clones are missing from TCRdb's copy, which holds only in-frame ones; the method was immunoSEQ multiplex PCR. The sample shows fewer than 200,000 clones, 80% to 90% of them seen only once. What was sequenced was peripheral blood. The receptor set was obtained from a man aged 50-60 years with active or convalescent COVID-19.

The chain uses TRBV9 and TRBJ2-5; perhaps TRBD1 as D (5 bases). Germline CDR1 and CDR2: SGDLS and YYNGEE. V was pared by 3 bases and J by 3 bases, with 18 bases between. There are 16 residues in the CDR3. The CDR3 DNA reads as TGTGCCAGCAGCGCGTACAGTAATCAAGGGGAAGAGACCCAGTACTTC. This sequence encodes CASSAYSNQGEETQYF.

V gene TRBV28 combines with J gene TRBJ1-2; 7 nucleotides match TRBD1. Trimming removed 7 bases from V and 1 base from J; junction bases left unmatched: 6. The V gene's germline CDR1 is MDHEN and CDR2 SYDVKM. CDR3 length equals 14 residues. The CDR3 protein is CASINRGFNYGYTF. The CDR3 DNA is TGTGCCAGCATTAACAGGGGATTTAACTATGGCTACACCTTC.

This clone is categorized as medium-sized (0.01 to 0.1%). The chain employs TRBV7-9 and TRBJ2-2; a weak D match, TRBD1 (6 bases). Germline loops: CDR1 SEHNR, CDR2 FQNEAQ (reference sequence). Trimming left V 5 bases short and J 1 base short, with 14 bases between. CDR3 length: 16 residues. The CDR3 is CASSRRDTWNTGELFF. CDR3 in DNA: TGTGCCAGCAGCCGCCGGGACACTTGGAACACCGGGGAGCTGTTTTTT.

The rearrangement joins TRBV6-2 or TRBV6-3 to TRBJ1-1, with 7 bases aligning to TRBD1. This CDR3 is built from 16 residues. After removal of 0 bases from V and 2 bases from J, the junction contained 6 bases not matched to a gene. From germline, CDR1 is MNHEY and CDR2 SVGEGT. In nucleotides, the CDR3 is TGTGCCAGCAGTTACTCAAAGGGACAGCTAAACACTGAAGCTTTCTTT. Translation gives CASSYSKGQLNTEAFF.

The rearrangement uses TRBV5-1 and TRBJ1-3; 9 nucleotides line up with TRBD1. CDR3 length: 15 amino acids. The V gene end was trimmed by 4 bases and the J gene end by 2 bases; junction bases not matched to a gene: 4. CDR1 and CDR2 from the germline V gene are SGHRS and YFSETQ. This CDR3 reads CASSRTGETGNTIYF. The CDR3 bases are TGCGCCAGCAGCAGGACAGGGGAAACTGGAAACACCATATATTTT.

The J gene is TRBJ2-1, the V gene TRBV30; a weak D match, TRBD2 (6 bases). The CDR3 runs 15 residues. V was clipped by 2 bases and J by 0 bases, with 11 bases between them. The germline CDR1 and CDR2 sequences are GTSNPN and SVGIG (reference sequence). CDR3 in amino acids: CAWSSGLSSYNEQFF. CDR3 sequence (DNA): TGTGCCTGGAGTTCGGGACTCAGCTCCTACAATGAGCAGTTCTTC. Combining the CDR3 with reference TRBV30 and TRBJ2-1 gives the whole variable domain SQTIHQWPATLVQPVGSPLSLECTVEGTSNPNLYWYRQAAGRGLQLLFYSVGIGQISSEVPQNLSASRPQDRQFILSSKKLLLSDSGFYLCAWSSGLSSYNEQFFGPGTRLTVL.

The chain combines TRBV19 with TRBJ1-6, with D unclear. Germline CDR1 and CDR2: LNHDA and SQIVND (reference sequence). The length of the CDR3 is 12 residues. The germline V and J ends were trimmed by 3 bases and 14 bases, with 11 bases remaining between them. In nucleotides, the CDR3 is TGTGCCAGTAGTATGGGAGAACACACCCTCCACTTT. Protein product: CASSMGEHTLHF.

The chain is built from TRBV5-1 and TRBJ2-7; TRBD1 agrees at 10 bases. The CDR3 sequence is 13 residues long. V lost 3 bases, J lost 6 bases, and 3 bases stayed unmatched. Germline values: CDR1 SGHRS, CDR2 YFSETQ. The CDR3 coding sequence is TGCGCCAGCAGCTCTGACAGGGGGCGCGAGCAGTACTTC. Encoded protein: CASSSDRGREQYF.

Only one count was recorded for this clone. The chain has TRBV2 and TRBJ2-5; TRBD2 is a possible D gene (6 bases). Per the germline V gene, CDR1 is SNHLY and CDR2 is FYNNEI. The CDR3 covers 13 residues. V was clipped by 2 bases and J by 7 bases, with 11 bases between them. This CDR3 reads CASSERRDGTQYF. DNA for the CDR3: TGTGCCAGCAGTGAAAGGCGGGATGGGACCCAGTACTTC.

The V and J genes are TRBV10-3 and TRBJ1-4; no clear D. Per germline, CDR1 ENHRY and CDR2 SYGVKD. The CDR3 has 15 amino acids. V was clipped by 5 bases and J by 0 bases, with 10 bases between them. CDR3 region: CAISPDTATNEKLFF. In nucleotides, the CDR3 is TGTGCCATCAGTCCCGACACTGCAACTAATGAAAAACTGTTTTTT.

The chain combines TRBV28 with TRBJ2-7, with TRBD1 as a possible D gene (6 bases). V gave up 6 bases and J gave up 3 bases, with 12 bases separating them. Germline lookup yields CDR1 MDHEN and CDR2 SYDVKM. The CDR3 totals 13 residues. CDR3 region: CASSLGQNYEQYF. The CDR3 DNA reads TGTGCCAGCAGCCTTGGACAGAACTACGAGCAGTACTTC.

This chain connects TRBV27 to TRBJ2-6, with D tentatively TRBD1 (6 bases). This CDR3 has 16 amino acids. Germline CDR1 is MNHEY and CDR2 is SMNVEV (reference sequence). The germline V and J ends were trimmed by 5 bases and 6 bases, with 17 bases remaining between them. The CDR3 DNA reads TGTGCCAGCAGTATACAGGGAACTGCTCTGGCCAACGTCCTGACTTTC. It specifies CASSIQGTALANVLTF.

The rearrangement joins TRBV7-7 to TRBJ2-2, with D uncertain. Germline V gives CDR1 SSHAT, CDR2 FNYEAQ (reference sequence). This CDR3 region has 15 residues. V lost 7 bases and J lost 7, with 19 bases in between. CDR3 in DNA: TGTGCCAGCACCCAAGAAATCGGGTTTGGCGGGGAGCTGTTTTTT. Translation: CASTQEIGFGGELFF.

This chain joins TRBV6-5 and TRBJ1-6; D ambiguous. Germline V gene data show CDR1 as MNHEY and CDR2 as SVGAGI. V dropped 1 base and J dropped 7 bases, with 14 bases sitting between them. The CDR3 contains 16 residues. CDR3 DNA: TGTGCCAGCAGTTACTTTCCGGGATCGAGAAATTCACCCCTCCACTTT. Amino acid sequence: CASSYFPGSRNSPLHF.

The chain employs TRBV29-1 and TRBJ2-3; TRBD2 might be the D (6 bases). Germline values: CDR1 SQVTM, CDR2 ANQGSEA. The CDR3 has 13 residues. V gave up 3 bases and J gave up 8 bases, with 15 bases separating them. The CDR3 reads CSVDTGSSGTQYF. The CDR3 DNA reads TGCAGCGTTGATACTGGGAGTAGCGGTACGCAGTATTTT.

V gene TRBV4-1 combines with J gene TRBJ1-5, with D possibly matching TRBD1 (6 bases). The CDR3 covers 15 residues. Trimming took 3 bases from V and 4 from J, leaving 13 bases between them. CDR1 and CDR2 from the germline V gene are MGHRA and YSYEKL. In nucleotides, the CDR3 is TGCGCCAGCAGCCAGGAGGACAGATCAAATCAGCCCCAGCATTTT. It specifies CASSQEDRSNQPQHF.

The chain is built from TRBV7-3 and TRBJ2-3; TRBD1 might be the D (6 bases). From germline, CDR1 is SGHTA and CDR2 FQGTGA. V dropped 8 bases and J dropped 5 bases, with 17 bases sitting between them. The CDR3 sequence is 14 residues long. The CDR3 DNA is TGTGCCAGCGGGGAACAGGGTCGGGGAGATACGCAGTATTTT. Translating it yields CASGEQGRGDTQYF.

V usage is TRBV28 and J usage is TRBJ1-3; unclear D gene. The CDR3 consists of 14 residues. From germline, CDR1 is MDHEN and CDR2 SYDVKM. V lost 2 bases, J lost 0 bases, and 5 bases lay in between. As DNA, the CDR3 is TGTGCCAGCAGTTTACTGAGCTCTGGAAACACCATATATTTT. As protein: CASSLLSSGNTIYF.

The genes are TRBV19 and TRBJ2-2, with 7 bases identical to TRBD2. Germline V lookup: CDR1 LNHDA, CDR2 SQIVND (reference sequence). Trimming removed 3 bases from V and 1 base from J; junction bases left unmatched: 2. The CDR3 is 15 amino acids. CDR3: CASSISGGNTGELFF. Here the CDR3 DNA reads TGTGCCAGTAGTATTTCGGGGGGGAACACCGGGGAGCTGTTTTTT.

The V and J genes are TRBV2 and TRBJ1-1; possibly TRBD1 for D (5 bases). Per the germline V gene, CDR1 is SNHLY and CDR2 is FYNNEI. Trimming stripped 8 bases from V and 4 bases from J, with 14 bases between. The CDR3 extends over 13 amino acids. CDR3 sequence reads: CASDQGPSTEAFF. CDR3 DNA sequence: TGTGCCAGCGATCAGGGTCCGAGCACTGAAGCTTTCTTT.

The chain recombines TRBV2 with TRBJ1-5; D remains ambiguous. There are 16 residues in the CDR3. V dropped 0 bases and J dropped 0 bases, with 9 bases sitting between them. CDR1 is SNHLY and CDR2 is FYNNEI in the germline V gene. CDR3 sequence: CASSEALSYSNQPQHF. DNA of the CDR3: TGTGCCAGCAGTGAAGCACTTTCCTATAGCAATCAGCCCCAGCATTTT. Drawing the rest from reference TRBV2 and TRBJ1-5, the complete variable domain is EPEVTQTPSHQVTQMGQEVILRCVPISNHLYFYWYRQILGQKVEFLVSFYNNEISEKSEIFDDQFSVERPDGSNFTLKIRSTKLEDSAMYFCASSEALSYSNQPQHFGDGTRLSIL.

The rearrangement links TRBV7-2 to TRBJ2-1; the match to TRBD2 covers 9 bases. Germline values: CDR1 SGHTA, CDR2 FQGNSA. CDR3 length: 16 residues. J was trimmed by 4 bases and V by 5 bases; bases with no gene match: 9. The CDR3 DNA reads as TGTGCCAGCAGCGTTAGCGGGGGTATAATTTACAATGAGCAGTTCTTC. Its protein is CASSVSGGIIYNEQFF.

This chain uses TRBV2 with TRBJ2-1; 10 nucleotides line up with TRBD1. CDR3 length: 14 amino acids. CDR1 and CDR2 from the germline V gene are SNHLY and FYNNEI. V lost 7 bases, J lost 10 bases, and 10 bases stayed unmatched. CDR3 sequence reads: CASTPGQGLREQFF. The CDR3 nucleotides are TGTGCCAGCACCCCGGGACAGGGGCTTCGGGAGCAGTTCTTC.

This chain's CDR3 is CASSPHYQYYGYTF. CDR3 DNA: TGTGCCAGCAGCCCCCATTATCAGTACTATGGCTACACCTTC. The chain employs TRBV27 and TRBJ1-2; D is ambiguous. CDR1 MNHEY and CDR2 SMNVEV come from the germline V gene (reference sequence). This CDR3 contains 14 residues. With 6 bases removed from V and 3 bases from J, the gap between germline ends came to 14 bases.